This TCR beta chain comes out of a study of T cells in narcolepsy. Study context: Healthy controls were enrolled alongside patients with narcolepsy type 1 or type 2.

Here immunoSEQ multiplex PCR was the method, and the copy in TCRdb shows in-frame clones only, minus some. Seen here are 30,000 to 45,000 clones, around 90% observed once, and the top ten hold around 0.9%. V was clipped by 1 base and J by 1 base, with 10 bases between them. The CDR3 contains 15 residues. The V gene's germline CDR1 is SEHNR and CDR2 FQNEAQ (reference sequence). The chain joins TRBV7-9 to TRBJ1-1, with D unresolved. The sequence derives from a human donor with narcolepsy. Sequenced material: CD45RA- memory CD4+ T cells from PBMCs. CDR3 sequence: CASSLVGRGNTEAFF. The CDR3, as DNA: TGTGCCAGCAGCTTAGTGGGCCGAGGGAACACTGAAGCTTTCTTT.